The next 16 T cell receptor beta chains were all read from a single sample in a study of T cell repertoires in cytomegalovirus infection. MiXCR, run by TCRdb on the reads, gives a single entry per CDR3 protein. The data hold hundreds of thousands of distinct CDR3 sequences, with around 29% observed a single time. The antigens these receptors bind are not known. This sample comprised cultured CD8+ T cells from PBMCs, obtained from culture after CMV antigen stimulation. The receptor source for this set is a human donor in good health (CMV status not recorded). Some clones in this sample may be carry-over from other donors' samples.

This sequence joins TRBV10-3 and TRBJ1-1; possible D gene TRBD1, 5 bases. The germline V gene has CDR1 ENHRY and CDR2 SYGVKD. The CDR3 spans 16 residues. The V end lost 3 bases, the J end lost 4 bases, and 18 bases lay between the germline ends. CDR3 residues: CAISDHSGPGGTEAFF. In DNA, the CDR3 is TGTGCCATCAGTGACCACTCGGGACCGGGGGGCACTGAAGCTTTCTTT.

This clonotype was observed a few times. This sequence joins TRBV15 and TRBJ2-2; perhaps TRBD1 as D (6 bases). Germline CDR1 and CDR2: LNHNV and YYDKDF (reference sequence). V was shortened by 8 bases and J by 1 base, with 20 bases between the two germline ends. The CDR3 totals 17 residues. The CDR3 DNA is TGTGCCACCGCACCGGACAGTAACCACCTGAACACCGGGGAGCTGTTTTTT. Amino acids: CATAPDSNHLNTGELFF. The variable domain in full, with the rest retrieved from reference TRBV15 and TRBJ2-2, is DAMVIQNPRYQVTQFGKPVTLSCSQTLNHNVMYWYQQKSSQAPKLLFHYYDKDFNNEADTPDNFQSRRPNTSFCFLDIRSPGLGDTAMYLCATAPDSNHLNTGELFFGEGSRLTVL.

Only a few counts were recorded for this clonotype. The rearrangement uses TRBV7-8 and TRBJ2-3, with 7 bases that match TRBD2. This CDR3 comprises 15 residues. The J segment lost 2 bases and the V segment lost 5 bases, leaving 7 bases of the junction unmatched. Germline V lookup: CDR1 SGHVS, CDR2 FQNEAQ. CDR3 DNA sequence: TGTGCCAGCAGCCCAGCACTAGCGACCACAGATACGCAGTATTTT. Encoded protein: CASSPALATTDTQYF.

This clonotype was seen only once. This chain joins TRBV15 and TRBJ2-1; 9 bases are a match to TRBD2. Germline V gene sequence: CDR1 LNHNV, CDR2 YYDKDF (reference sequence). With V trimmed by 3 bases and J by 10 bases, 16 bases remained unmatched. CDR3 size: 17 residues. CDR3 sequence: CATSSGVAGASGLEQFF. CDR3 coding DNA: TGTGCCACCAGCAGTGGGGTAGCGGGGGCCTCCGGGCTGGAGCAGTTCTTC.

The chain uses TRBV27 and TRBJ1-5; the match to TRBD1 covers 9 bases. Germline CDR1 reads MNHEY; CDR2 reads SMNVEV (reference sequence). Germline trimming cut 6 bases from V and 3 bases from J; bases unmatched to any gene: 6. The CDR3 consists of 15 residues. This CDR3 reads CASSDRDRVNQPQHF. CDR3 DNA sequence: TGTGCCAGCAGCGACCGGGACAGGGTCAATCAGCCCCAGCATTTT.

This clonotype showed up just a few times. CDR3 nucleotide sequence: TGTGCCAGCAGGGGACAGGGGGACAATGAGCAGTTCTTC. Translation gives CASRGQGDNEQFF. The genes are TRBV12-3 or TRBV12-4 and TRBJ2-1, with TRBD1 matching over 11 bases. J was trimmed by 5 bases and V by 6 bases; bases with no gene match: 0. The CDR3 covers 13 residues.

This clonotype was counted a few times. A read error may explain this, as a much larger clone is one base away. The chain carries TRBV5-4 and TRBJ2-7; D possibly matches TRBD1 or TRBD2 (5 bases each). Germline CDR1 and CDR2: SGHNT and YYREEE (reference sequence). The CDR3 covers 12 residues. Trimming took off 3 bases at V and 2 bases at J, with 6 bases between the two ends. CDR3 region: CASSWDAYEQYF. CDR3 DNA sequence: TGTGCCAGCAGCTGGGACGCCTACGAGCAGTACTTC. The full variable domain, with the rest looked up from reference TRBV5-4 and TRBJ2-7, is ETGVTQSPTHLIKTRGQQVTLRCSSQSGHNTVSWYQQALGQGPQFIFQYYREEENGRGNFPPRFSGLQFPNYSSELNVNALELDDSALYLCASSWDAYEQYFGPGTRLTVT.

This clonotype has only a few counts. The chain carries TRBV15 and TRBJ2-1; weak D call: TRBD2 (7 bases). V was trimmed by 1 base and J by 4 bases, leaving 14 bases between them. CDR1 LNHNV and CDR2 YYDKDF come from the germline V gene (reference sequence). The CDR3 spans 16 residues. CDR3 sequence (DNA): TGTGCCACCAGCAGAGGGACAGCGGGGACATACAATGAGCAGTTCTTC. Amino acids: CATSRGTAGTYNEQFF.

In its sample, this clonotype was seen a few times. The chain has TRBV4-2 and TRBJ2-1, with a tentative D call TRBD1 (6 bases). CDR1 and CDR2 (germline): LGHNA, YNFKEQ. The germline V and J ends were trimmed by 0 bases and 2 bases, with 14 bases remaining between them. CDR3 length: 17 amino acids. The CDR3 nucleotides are TGTGCCAGCAGCCAAGATTACGTGGGGGCCCCCTACAATGAGCAGTTCTTC. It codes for CASSQDYVGAPYNEQFF.

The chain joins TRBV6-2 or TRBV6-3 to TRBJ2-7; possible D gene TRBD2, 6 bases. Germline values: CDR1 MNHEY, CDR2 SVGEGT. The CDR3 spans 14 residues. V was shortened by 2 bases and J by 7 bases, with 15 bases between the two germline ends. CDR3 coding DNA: TGTGCCAGCAGTTACGGTCTGGACGCGGGGGAGCAGTACGTC. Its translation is CASSYGLDAGEQYV.

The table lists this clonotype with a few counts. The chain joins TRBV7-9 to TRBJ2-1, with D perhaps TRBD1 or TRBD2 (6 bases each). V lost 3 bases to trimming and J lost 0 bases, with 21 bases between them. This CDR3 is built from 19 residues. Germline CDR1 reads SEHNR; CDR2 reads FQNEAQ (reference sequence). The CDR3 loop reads CASSLVGGTPTSSYNEQFF. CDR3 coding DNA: TGTGCCAGCAGCTTGGTGGGGGGCACCCCAACGAGCTCCTACAATGAGCAGTTCTTC.

The CDR3 nucleotides read TGTGCCAGCAGCTTCTTTGGTGAGACGGGGAAGTACCAAGAGACCCAGTACTTC. It codes for CASSFFGETGKYQETQYF. The rearrangement uses TRBV11-2 and TRBJ2-5; D might be TRBD2 (5 bases). V gave up 3 bases and J gave up 0 bases, with 20 bases separating them. Germline V lookup: CDR1 SGHAT, CDR2 FQNNGV. The CDR3 extends over 18 amino acids. The complete variable domain, with remaining parts taken from reference TRBV11-2 and TRBJ2-5, reads EAGVAQSPRYKIIEKRQSVAFWCNPISGHATLYWYQQILGQGPKLLIQFQNNGVVDDSQLPKDRFSAERLKGVDSTLKIQPAKLEDSAVYLCASSFFGETGKYQETQYFGPGTRLLVL.

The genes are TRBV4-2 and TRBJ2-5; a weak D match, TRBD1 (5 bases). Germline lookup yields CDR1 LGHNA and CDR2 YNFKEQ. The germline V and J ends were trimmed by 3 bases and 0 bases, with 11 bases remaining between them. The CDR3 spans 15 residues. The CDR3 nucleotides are TGTGCCAGCAGCCACCACCCGGACAACCAAGAGACCCAGTACTTC. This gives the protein CASSHHPDNQETQYF.

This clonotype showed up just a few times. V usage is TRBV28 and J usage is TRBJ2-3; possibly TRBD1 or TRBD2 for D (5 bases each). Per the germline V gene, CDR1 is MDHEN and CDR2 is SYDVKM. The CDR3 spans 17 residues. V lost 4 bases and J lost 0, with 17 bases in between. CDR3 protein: CASSSPLRGVSTDTQYF. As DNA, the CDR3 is TGTGCCAGCAGTTCTCCTCTAAGGGGAGTTAGCACAGATACGCAGTATTTT.

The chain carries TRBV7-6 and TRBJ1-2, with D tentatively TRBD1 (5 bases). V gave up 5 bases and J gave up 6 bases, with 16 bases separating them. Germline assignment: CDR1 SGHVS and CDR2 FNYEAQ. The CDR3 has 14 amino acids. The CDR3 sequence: CASSDSGTDDGYTF. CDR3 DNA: TGTGCCAGCAGCGATAGTGGGACGGATGATGGCTACACCTTC.

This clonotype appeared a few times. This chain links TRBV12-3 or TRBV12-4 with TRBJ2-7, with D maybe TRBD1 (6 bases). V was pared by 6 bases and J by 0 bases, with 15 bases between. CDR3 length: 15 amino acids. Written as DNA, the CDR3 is TGTGCCAGCAGCCTCCGTGGACAGAGCTCCTACGAGCAGTACTTC. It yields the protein CASSLRGQSSYEQYF.